The 25 T cell receptor beta chains presented below share a single source sample, sequenced in a study of T cell changes during pregnancy in multiple sclerosis. Only in-frame clones appear in the TCRdb table, and some are missing; sequencing was by immunoSEQ multiplex PCR. The sample records some 16,000 clones, about four fifths being singletons. This specimen was CD8+ T cells from peripheral blood mononuclear cells, taken in the second trimester of pregnancy. These TCRs come from a female donor in good health, enrolled as a control in a pregnancy study.

This clone was seen only a few times. The V gene is TRBV27, the J gene TRBJ2-2; a possible D gene is TRBD2 (6 bases). The CDR3 is made up of 15 amino acids. With 8 bases removed from V and 4 bases from J, the gap between germline ends came to 17 bases. The germline gives CDR1 MNHEY, CDR2 SMNVEV (reference sequence). CDR3 loop: CASGRDSLGTGELFF. The CDR3 nucleotides read TGTGCCAGCGGCCGGGACTCTCTCGGCACCGGGGAGCTGTTTTTT.

The chain carries TRBV5-6 and TRBJ1-2, with 7 bases aligning to TRBD1. V shed 4 bases, J shed 8 bases, and the junction held 11 bases outside the gene matches. Germline V gene lookup returns CDR1 SGHDT and CDR2 YYEEEE. The CDR3 has 14 residues. The CDR3 loop reads CASSLGTAIMGYTF. The CDR3 nucleotides are TGTGCCAGCAGCCTCGGGACAGCTATTATGGGCTACACCTTC.

V usage is TRBV9 and J usage is TRBJ2-1; D uncertain. The CDR3 sequence is 17 residues long. Germline V gene data show CDR1 as SGDLS and CDR2 as YYNGEE. V was shortened by 4 bases and J by 0 bases, with 17 bases between the two germline ends. CDR3 amino acids: CASSLPLKTSSYNEQFF. The CDR3 nucleotides are TGTGCCAGCAGCCTACCACTTAAAACGAGCTCCTACAATGAGCAGTTCTTC. The full variable domain, rest sourced from reference TRBV9 and TRBJ2-1, is DSGVTQTPKHLITATGQRVTLRCSPRSGDLSVYWYQQSLDQGLQFLIQYYNGEERAKGNILERFSAQQFPDLHSELNLSSLELGDSALYFCASSLPLKTSSYNEQFFGPGTRLTVL.

The rearrangement joins TRBV15 to TRBJ2-1; 11 nucleotides align to TRBD2. Germline values: CDR1 LNHNV, CDR2 YYDKDF (reference sequence). The CDR3 contains 16 residues. V lost 3 bases to trimming and J lost 8 bases; unmatched junction nucleotides: 9. In DNA form, the CDR3 reads TGTGCCACCAGCAGCCCGGGACTAGCGGTTTCCCATGAGCAGTTCTTC. This encodes CATSSPGLAVSHEQFF.

The chain links TRBV11-2 to TRBJ2-3, with TRBD2 matching over 8 bases. This CDR3 has 15 residues. J lost 4 bases, V lost 3 bases, and 6 bases had no gene match. CDR1 and CDR2 (germline): SGHAT, FQNNGV. Here the CDR3 DNA reads TGTGCCAGCAGCTTCGGGCGGGGGGCCGCAGATACGCAGTATTTT. This codes for CASSFGRGAADTQYF. The variable domain in full, with the rest retrieved from reference TRBV11-2 and TRBJ2-3, is EAGVAQSPRYKIIEKRQSVAFWCNPISGHATLYWYQQILGQGPKLLIQFQNNGVVDDSQLPKDRFSAERLKGVDSTLKIQPAKLEDSAVYLCASSFGRGAADTQYFGPGTRLTVL.

The V and J genes are TRBV5-4 and TRBJ1-2, with D maybe TRBD1 (6 bases). The germline gives CDR1 SGHNT, CDR2 YYREEE (reference sequence). V gave up 0 bases and J gave up 7 bases, with 16 bases separating them. CDR3 length equals 15 residues. The CDR3 DNA reads TGTGCCAGCAGCTTGGGGGTTCGGGGGGCTGTTGGCTACACCTTC. It is translated as CASSLGVRGAVGYTF.

This chain links TRBV7-6 with TRBJ2-7; D uncertain. Germline V CDR1 and CDR2: SGHVS, FNYEAQ. This CDR3 has 13 residues. The V gene lost 1 base and the J gene lost 6 bases, with 10 bases spanning the gap. The CDR3 DNA reads as TGTGCCAGCAGCTTAGGGCAGGATAGCGAGCAGTACTTC. It specifies CASSLGQDSEQYF.

This chain joins TRBV14 and TRBJ2-3, with 7 bases fitting TRBD1. This CDR3 has 15 amino acids. With V trimmed by 6 bases and J by 0 bases, 6 bases remained unmatched. Per germline, CDR1 SGHDN and CDR2 FVKESK. CDR3 amino acids: CASRGPGQSTDTQYF. The CDR3 DNA sequence: TGTGCCAGCAGGGGGCCGGGACAGAGCACAGATACGCAGTATTTT.

The chain recombines TRBV4-3 with TRBJ2-1; D gene uncertain. Trimming shortened V by 0 bases and J by 4 bases, and 10 bases separated the two germline ends. CDR3 length equals 15 residues. Germline CDR1 LGHNA, CDR2 YSLEER. This CDR3 reads CASSQDSRVYNEQFF. CDR3 bases: TGCGCCAGCAGCCAAGATAGTCGAGTTTACAATGAGCAGTTCTTC.

The chain joins TRBV6-6 to TRBJ1-5, with D perhaps TRBD1 (6 bases). V lost 2 bases and J 4 bases, leaving 9 bases between the germline ends. The CDR3 totals 14 residues. CDR1 is MNHNY and CDR2 is SVGAGI in the germline V gene (reference sequence). CDR3 nucleotides: TGTGCCAGCAGTTACAGGGGGGGGAATCAGCCCCAGCATTTT. Amino acids: CASSYRGGNQPQHF.

The V and J genes are TRBV19 and TRBJ1-2, with TRBD1 matching 9 bases. The germline CDR1 and CDR2 sequences are LNHDA and SQIVND (reference sequence). J was trimmed by 2 bases and V by 3 bases; bases with no gene match: 10. This CDR3 has 17 residues. CDR3: CASSIGTGLILNYGYTF. CDR3 nucleotides: TGTGCCAGTAGTATTGGGACAGGGTTGATCCTCAACTATGGCTACACCTTC.

The chain employs TRBV11-1 and TRBJ2-1; no clear D gene. Trimming shortened V by 5 bases and J by 7 bases, and 9 bases separated the two germline ends. Germline assignment: CDR1 SGHAT and CDR2 FQDESV (reference sequence). The CDR3 sequence is 12 residues long. The CDR3 sequence: CASSLTENEQFF. Written as DNA, the CDR3 is TGTGCCAGCAGCCTAACAGAGAATGAGCAGTTCTTC.

The rearrangement links TRBV9 to TRBJ2-1; 7 nucleotides align to TRBD2. Trimming removed 0 bases from V and 5 bases from J; junction bases left unmatched: 8. The CDR3 covers 16 residues. Germline-derived CDR1 and CDR2 are SGDLS and YYNGEE. The DNA of the CDR3 is TGTGCCAGCAGCGTAGGAGGATGGGGGGGGGACAATGAGCAGTTCTTC. Translation gives CASSVGGWGGDNEQFF.

The J gene is TRBJ2-7, the V gene TRBV5-6, with D perhaps TRBD2 (5 bases). Germline V gene lookup returns CDR1 SGHDT and CDR2 YYEEEE. The CDR3 runs to 13 residues. V lost 4 bases, J lost 4 bases, and 12 bases lay in between. CDR3 nucleotides: TGTGCCAGCAGCGGGGAGTTGAGTTACGAGCAGTACTTC. This translates into CASSGELSYEQYF.

V is TRBV27 and J is TRBJ1-1; perhaps TRBD1 as D (5 bases). CDR1 MNHEY and CDR2 SMNVEV come from the germline V gene (reference sequence). CDR3 length: 16 amino acids. The ends were cut back, 6 bases at V and 5 bases at J, with 22 bases in the middle. The CDR3 DNA reads as TGTGCCAGCAGACAAACCGGGCTCGTGGGGGGGACTGAAGCTTTCTTT. Its translation is CASRQTGLVGGTEAFF.

The chain links TRBV10-1 to TRBJ1-2, with TRBD1 matching over 7 bases. Germline values: CDR1 WNHNN, CDR2 SYGVQD (reference sequence). CDR3 length: 13 amino acids. V lost 6 bases to trimming and J lost 4 bases; unmatched junction nucleotides: 5. The CDR3 DNA reads as TGCGCCAGCAGACCGACAGGGAGCTATGGCTACACCTTC. Residues: CASRPTGSYGYTF.

The V gene is TRBV5-4, the J gene TRBJ2-7; 8 bases fit TRBD2. V trimming: 4 bases; J trimming: 4 bases; junction bases outside the gene matches: 1. The CDR3 runs 12 residues. Germline assignment: CDR1 SGHNT and CDR2 YYREEE (reference sequence). DNA for the CDR3: TGTGCCAGCAGCACTAGCGGTTACGAGCAGTACTTC. Its protein is CASSTSGYEQYF.

In this sample, this clone turned up a few times. The genes are TRBV7-9 and TRBJ1-6; 10 nucleotides align to TRBD1. Germline V CDR1 and CDR2: SEHNR, FQNEAQ (reference sequence). V dropped 6 bases and J dropped 8; count of bases not matched to a gene: 4. CDR3 length: 14 residues. The CDR3 sequence: CASSFGQGDSPLHF. The CDR3 coding sequence is TGTGCCAGCAGTTTCGGACAGGGGGATTCACCCCTCCACTTT.

The chain links TRBV15 to TRBJ2-3, with D possibly being TRBD1 (5 bases). The CDR3 has 15 amino acids. Trimming left V 3 bases short and J 0 bases short, with 10 bases between. Germline values: CDR1 LNHNV, CDR2 YYDKDF (reference sequence). CDR3 residues: CATSSEQASTDTQYF. The CDR3 bases are TGTGCCACCAGCAGTGAACAGGCGAGCACAGATACGCAGTATTTT.

The genes are TRBV2 and TRBJ1-5; perhaps TRBD1 as D (5 bases). This CDR3 is built from 15 residues. From germline, CDR1 is SNHLY and CDR2 FYNNEI. Trimming cost V 1 base and J 3 bases, with 10 bases left between them. DNA of the CDR3: TGTGCCAGCAGTGAAGGACAGACGCTCAATCAGCCCCAGCATTTT. Encoded protein: CASSEGQTLNQPQHF.

In its sample, this clone was seen once. V is TRBV14 and J is TRBJ2-5, with 13 bases identical to TRBD2. This CDR3 spans 17 amino acids. V gave up 7 bases and J gave up 7 bases; unmatched junction bases: 15. The germline CDR1 and CDR2 sequences are SGHDN and FVKESK. Here the CDR3 DNA reads TGTGCCAGCATTACCGGCCCACGGACTAGCGGGGGTGGGACCCAGTACTTC. It encodes CASITGPRTSGGGTQYF. The full variable domain, rest sourced from reference TRBV14 and TRBJ2-5, is EAGVTQFPSHSVIEKGQTVTLRCDPISGHDNLYWYRRVMGKEIKFLLHFVKESKQDESGMPNNRFLAERTGGTYSTLKVQPAELEDSGVYFCASITGPRTSGGGTQYFGPGTRLLVL.

This clone was counted a few times. The rearrangement uses TRBV2 and TRBJ2-3; 7 nucleotides match TRBD2. CDR1 and CDR2 from the germline V gene are SNHLY and FYNNEI. V shed 3 bases and J 2 bases; nucleotides not matched to a gene: 5. The CDR3 has 15 residues. The CDR3 is CASSETSYNTDTQYF. CDR3 DNA: TGTGCCAGCAGTGAGACTAGCTATAACACAGATACGCAGTATTTT.

This sequence joins TRBV15 and TRBJ1-2; 8 bases fit TRBD1. Germline V lookup: CDR1 LNHNV, CDR2 YYDKDF (reference sequence). This CDR3 contains 15 residues. Trimming took 5 bases from V and 6 from J; bases not matched to a gene: 11. CDR3 loop: CATSFRTGRSDGYTF. The CDR3 DNA sequence: TGTGCCACCAGCTTTCGGACAGGGAGGAGTGATGGCTACACCTTC.

The genes are TRBV28 and TRBJ2-7; D possibly corresponds to TRBD1 (5 bases). The CDR3 runs 14 residues. The V gene lost 10 bases and the J gene lost 2 bases, with 18 bases spanning the gap. Germline CDR1 and CDR2: MDHEN and SYDVKM. CDR3 in amino acids: CATIYPGLTYEQYF. The CDR3 DNA reads TGTGCCACAATCTACCCAGGGTTGACCTACGAGCAGTACTTC. Based on the CDR3 plus reference TRBV28 and TRBJ2-7, the full variable domain is DVKVTQSSRYLVKRTGEKVFLECVQDMDHENMFWYRQDPGLGLRLIYFSYDVKMKEKGDIPEGYSVSREKKERFSLILESASTNQTSMYLCATIYPGLTYEQYFGPGTRLTVT.

The rearrangement links TRBV15 to TRBJ2-1; 7 nucleotides line up with TRBD2. V lost 0 bases and J lost 6; bases outside the gene matches: 11. This CDR3 has 17 residues. CDR1 LNHNV and CDR2 YYDKDF come from the germline V gene (reference sequence). CDR3 sequence: CATSRDLGPGRGNEQFF. In DNA form, the CDR3 reads TGTGCCACCAGCAGAGATCTTGGGCCGGGGAGGGGCAATGAGCAGTTCTTC.